Here is one T cell receptor beta chain with its context. Its antigen is currently unknown. This entry is derived from a study of cytomegalovirus exposure and HLA in healthy donors. Study findings and constraints: Researchers reported from a later analysis that most CMV-associated TCR beta chains appeared HLA-restricted.

The J segment lost 6 bases and the V segment lost 6 bases, leaving 9 bases of the junction unmatched. The CDR3 extends over 15 amino acids. Germline lookup yields CDR1 WSHSY and CDR2 SAAADI. It was with 60 Vbeta and 13 Jbeta primers that the PCR ran. Sequenced by immunoSEQ multiplex PCR; TCRdb stores in-frame clones only, minus some. Of about 140,000 clones in the sample, around 84% were seen once. Sequenced material: PBMCs. The chain carries TRBV10-2 and TRBJ2-3, with TRBD2 matching 10 bases. The clonotype comes from a boy younger than 10 in good health and CMV-seronegative. DNA for the CDR3: TGCGCCAGCAGGGGGAGCGGGGGGGCCGTGGATACGCAGTATTTT. This encodes CASRGSGGAVDTQYF.